This TCR beta chain was found in a study of OX40 agonist ivuxolimab in advanced cancers. About the study: Ivuxolimab, which is an agonistic anti-OX40 (CD134) antibody, was administered to the patients. Treatment received earlier with anti-PD-1, anti-PD-L1 or anti-CTLA-4 agents was allowed, and 40% had some.

On this clone itself: Antigen: not known.

This table comes from immunoSEQ multiplex PCR, and its TCRdb copy is limited to in-frame clones, with some not included. The repertoire holds 45,000 to 50,000 clones, with about nine tenths as singletons. CDR3 size: 13 residues. V lost 4 bases, J lost 6 bases, and 13 bases lay in between. The germline CDR1 and CDR2 sequences are WSHSY and SAAADI. General observations from the study: Those patients achieving a partial response at 0.1-3.0 mg/kg showed among the lowest clonal expansion.

The sequence derives from an adult with an advanced solid tumor such as melanoma, head and neck, liver or kidney cancer. The genes are TRBV10-2 and TRBJ2-7, with D unresolved. Here the sequenced sample was CD4+ or CD8+ T cells sorted from blood, taken in a trial of the OX40 agonist ivuxolimab. The CDR3 coding sequence is TGCGCCAGCAGTGCCGAAGCCTACCGCGAGCAGTACTTC. This encodes CASSAEAYREQYF.